This TCR beta chain comes out of a study of T-cell memory formation after mild COVID-19. Study-wide background: Largely donor-specific sequence clusters came from a couple of donors.

TCRalpha and TCRbeta libraries used 5'RACE with constant-segment primers and UMIs. TCRdb processed the 5' RACE reads anew with MiXCR; each CDR3 protein has one entry. The sample yields 450,000 to 650,000 distinct CDR3 sequences, about a sixth seen once. The CDR3 consists of 11 residues. The germline V gene encodes CDR1 DFQATT and CDR2 SNEGSKA (reference sequence). Trimming shortened V by 6 bases and J by 7 bases, and 12 bases separated the two germline ends. This clonotype was recorded many times. Its matching antigen is unknown. Study-wide results and limits: From day 15 to 85, contracting clones were balanced between CD4 and CD8, whereas later expanders leaned toward CD4+.

The TCR originated in an adult woman who had mild COVID-19 (a few samples of this study predate the infection). Cell type and time point are not known. This sequence joins TRBV20-1 and TRBJ1-1; D gene ambiguous. Sequencing input: PBMCs or a T cell subset sorted from them (not recorded which). In DNA, the CDR3 is TGCAGTGCCCCGCGGGATTTTGAAGCTTTCTTT. Amino acids: CSAPRDFEAFF.